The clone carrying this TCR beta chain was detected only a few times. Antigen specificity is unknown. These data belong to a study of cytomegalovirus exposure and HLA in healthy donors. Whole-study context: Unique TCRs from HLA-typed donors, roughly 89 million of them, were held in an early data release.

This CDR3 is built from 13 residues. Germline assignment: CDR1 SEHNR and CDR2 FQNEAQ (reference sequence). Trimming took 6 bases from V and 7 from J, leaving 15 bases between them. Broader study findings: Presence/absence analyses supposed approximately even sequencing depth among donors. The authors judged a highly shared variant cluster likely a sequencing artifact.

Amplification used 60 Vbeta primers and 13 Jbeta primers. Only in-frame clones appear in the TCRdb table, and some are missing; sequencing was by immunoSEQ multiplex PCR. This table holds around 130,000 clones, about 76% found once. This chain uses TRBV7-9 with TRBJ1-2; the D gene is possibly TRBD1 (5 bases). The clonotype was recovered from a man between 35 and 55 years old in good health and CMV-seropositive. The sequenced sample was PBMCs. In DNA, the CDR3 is TGTGCCAGCAGTTATGGGGGGGACTCTGGCTACACCTTC. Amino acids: CASSYGGDSGYTF.